The clone carrying this TCR beta chain was observed at least ten times. This record comes from a study of identical twins. TCRdb reprocessed the 5' RACE reads with MiXCR, giving one entry per CDR3 protein. The profile covers 400,000 to 500,000 distinct CDR3 sequences, with roughly 20% appearing a single time and 12% taken by the ten largest. The germline gives CDR1 SGHTA, CDR2 FQGNSA. V lost 1 base and J lost 0, with 11 bases in between. The CDR3 is made up of 16 amino acids. This sequence originates from a man aged 50 or older in good health. The sample comprised naive T cells sorted from blood. The gene calls are TRBV7-2 and TRBJ2-3; a possible D gene is TRBD2 (6 bases). CDR3 in DNA: TGTGCCAGCAGCTTAGGGGTAGCGGCTAGCACAGATACGCAGTATTTT. Encoded protein: CASSLGVAASTDTQYF.